A selection of T cell receptor beta chains follows, all from one sample in a study of cytomegalovirus exposure and HLA in healthy donors. The protocol was immunoSEQ multiplex PCR, while the TCRdb copy is restricted to in-frame clones and leaves out a portion. The sample lists 90,000 to 130,000 clones, 75% to 90% occurring once. Sequencing used PBMCs. The origin of the receptors is a man in his forties in good health and CMV-seronegative. Both conserved end residues are part of each CDR3. D genes are given only for firm matches. Rows may omit the clone size; those that give it use once, few, many or a size class.

TRBV5-1,TRBD1,TRBJ2-5,15,NA,CASTEVGQGAETQYF,TGCGCCAGCACTGAAGTGGGACAGGGGGCAGAGACCCAGTACTTC
TRBV21-1,NA,TRBJ1-1,16,once,CARRKRVFCMNTEAFF,TGTGCCAGGAGAAAACGGGTCTTTTGTATGAACACTGAAGCTTTCTTT
TRBV29-1,NA,TRBJ1-2,13,NA,CSVGPTGFYGYTF,TGCAGCGTTGGGCCTACAGGGTTCTATGGCTACACCTTC
TRBV5-4,NA,TRBJ1-3,14,NA,CASSLENSGNTIYF,TGTGCCAGCAGCTTGGAAAACAGTGGAAACACCATATATTTT
TRBV14,TRBD2,TRBJ2-7,12,NA,CASAGVSYEQYF,TGTGCCAGCGCGGGGGTCTCCTACGAGCAGTACTTC
TRBV28,NA,TRBJ2-3,12,NA,CASSITALAQYF,TGTGCCAGCAGTATAACAGCTTTGGCGCAGTATTTT
TRBV7-2,NA,TRBJ1-4,15,NA,CASSSSGATNEKLFF,TGTGCCAGCAGCTCGTCAGGGGCAACTAATGAAAAACTGTTTTTT
TRBV2,NA,TRBJ2-2,11,NA,CASSGTGELFF,TGTGCCAGCAGCGGGACCGGGGAGCTGTTTTTT
TRBV7-2,TRBD1,TRBJ1-5,17,once,CASSLAGDRGSNQPQHF,TGTGCCAGCAGCTTAGCGGGTGACAGGGGAAGCAATCAGCCCCAGCATTTT
TRBV7-8,TRBD1,TRBJ1-1,17,NA,CASSLLTGFETNTEAFF,TGTGCCAGCAGCCTCCTGACAGGGTTTGAGACGAACACTGAAGCTTTCTTT
TRBV6-1,NA,TRBJ1-2,14,NA,CAGGPPGARYGYTF,TGTGCCGGAGGCCCCCCAGGGGCGAGGTATGGCTACACCTTC
TRBV29-1,NA,TRBJ1-2,14,NA,CSVVEQETNYGYTF,TGCAGCGTTGTTGAACAGGAAACTAACTATGGCTACACCTTC
TRBV5-1,NA,TRBJ1-1,13,NA,CASSLETETEAFF,TGCGCCAGCAGCTTGGAAACTGAAACTGAAGCTTTCTTT
TRBV29-1,TRBD1,TRBJ2-3,14,once,CSASGTGGADTQYF,TGCAGCGCCTCCGGGACAGGGGGCGCAGATACGCAGTATTTT
TRBV30,NA,TRBJ1-2,12,NA,CAWSGGGYGYTF,TGTGCCTGGAGTGGGGGAGGCTATGGCTACACCTTC
TRBV5-8,NA,TRBJ2-4,13,NA,CASSFQTVGIQYF,TGTGCCAGCAGCTTTCAAACAGTCGGCATTCAGTACTTC
TRBV5-1,NA,TRBJ2-7,14,NA,CASSPTTGSYEQYF,TGCGCCAGCAGCCCAACCACAGGGTCCTACGAGCAGTACTTC
TRBV30,TRBD1,TRBJ2-1,13,NA,CAWSTGGNNEQFF,TGTGCCTGGTCCACAGGGGGTAACAATGAGCAGTTCTTC
TRBV7-3,NA,TRBJ1-1,17,NA,CASSGGADQNMNTEAFF,TGTGCCAGCAGCGGGGGGGCAGACCAGAACATGAACACTGAAGCTTTCTTT
TRBV4-1,NA,TRBJ2-7,14,NA,CASSRTAFTYEQYF,TGCGCCAGCAGTCGGACAGCCTTTACCTACGAGCAGTACTTC
TRBV7-9,NA,TRBJ2-4,15,NA,CASSPWALAKNIQYF,TGTGCCAGCAGCCCTTGGGCCCTAGCCAAAAACATTCAGTACTTC
TRBV7-9,NA,TRBJ2-7,15,NA,CASSPWGGVVGEQYF,TGTGCCAGCAGCCCCTGGGGCGGGGTAGTCGGCGAGCAGTACTTC
TRBV9,NA,TRBJ2-7,15,NA,CASSKEAGQSYEQYF,TGTGCCAGCAGCAAAGAGGCGGGACAGTCCTACGAGCAGTACTTC
TRBV2,NA,TRBJ2-2,15,NA,CASSGRQGNTGELFF,TGTGCCAGCAGTGGTCGGCAGGGGAACACCGGGGAGCTGTTTTTT
TRBV7-9,NA,TRBJ2-7,13,once,CASSPGGSYEQYF,TGTGCCAGCAGCCCAGGGGGGAGCTACGAGCAGTACTTC
TRBV7-7,NA,TRBJ2-7,15,NA,CASGGTEGPPYEQYF,TGTGCCAGCGGGGGGACGGAGGGACCTCCCTACGAGCAGTACTTC
TRBV6-5,TRBD1,TRBJ1-6,15,NA,CASTRRDSFNSPLHF,TGTGCCAGCACCCGGAGGGACAGCTTTAATTCACCCCTCCACTTT
TRBV7-9,NA,TRBJ1-5,16,NA,CASSGEGGGGPQPQHF,TGTGCCAGCAGCGGGGAGGGGGGCGGTGGGCCTCAGCCCCAGCATTTT
TRBV2,NA,TRBJ2-5,14,NA,CASRPPGLRVTQYF,TGTGCCAGCCGACCTCCGGGACTTCGGGTCACCCAGTACTTC
TRBV5-6,NA,TRBJ1-5,17,NA,CASSLNKQSHSNQPQHF,TGTGCCAGCAGCTTGAATAAACAGTCCCATAGCAATCAGCCCCAGCATTTT
TRBV10-3,TRBD1,TRBJ2-3,16,NA,CAISDRTGGITDTQYF,TGTGCCATCAGTGACCGAACAGGGGGCATCACAGATACGCAGTATTTT
TRBV15,TRBD1,TRBJ2-7,15,NA,CATSGTGAPRDEQYF,TGTGCCACCAGCGGTACAGGGGCCCCCCGGGACGAGCAGTACTTC
TRBV6-5,TRBD1,TRBJ1-2,13,once,CASIQGAGYGYTF,TGTGCCAGCATACAGGGGGCAGGCTATGGCTACACCTTC
TRBV5-4,NA,TRBJ1-2,12,NA,CASSPLQGSYTF,TGTGCCAGCAGCCCGTTACAGGGAAGCTACACCTTC
TRBV25-1,NA,TRBJ1-2,16,NA,CASSEWKALERGGYTF,TGTGCCAGCAGTGAATGGAAGGCGTTAGAAAGAGGTGGCTACACCTTC
TRBV7-9,TRBD1,TRBJ1-6,14,NA,CASSQTGGNSPLHF,TGTGCCAGCAGTCAAACAGGGGGCAATTCACCCCTCCACTTT